This record concerns one T cell receptor beta chain sequence. What it binds is not known. The data originate from a study of T cells after yellow fever vaccination. The study, taken as a whole, reports: After the booster, approximately 95% of CD4 and just over 85% of CD8 primary-response clones were re-detected. A small proportion of clonotypes was detected in both the CD4 and CD8 compartments. Faster peaking, at day 5 versus 15, marked a secondary response that was weaker.

From germline, CDR1 is SGHAT and CDR2 FQNNGV. The CDR3 covers 19 residues. J gave up 4 bases and V 4 bases, and 14 bases lay outside the gene matches. For TCR, cDNA came from 5'RACE template switching, which added a universal primer site and UMIs. Each CDR3 protein gets one entry after TCRdb re-called the 5' RACE reads with MiXCR. The profile shows 120,000 or so distinct CDR3 sequences, around 15% of them singletons. Material: CD8+ T cells sorted from PBMCs, obtained 5 days after the yellow fever booster vaccination. The chain has TRBV11-2 and TRBJ2-6; 9 bases fit TRBD1. This clonotype was obtained from a young man who received the YFV17D yellow fever vaccine. This CDR3 is CASSSDPGQGDSGANVLTF. As DNA, the CDR3 is TGTGCCAGCAGCTCCGACCCGGGACAGGGAGATTCGGGGGCCAACGTCCTGACTTTC.